This T cell receptor beta chain appears in the sequencing data of a study of T cells after somatic rescue of genetic block. This clone has only a few counts. The assay was immunoSEQ multiplex PCR, and TCRdb's table has in-frame clones only and misses some. Of some 15,000 clones detected, 60% to 80% appear once; the ten largest clones hold 14%. This CDR3 has 14 residues. Trimming took off 0 bases at V and 4 bases at J, with 10 bases between the two ends. Germline V gene sequence: CDR1 SGHNT, CDR2 YENEEA. The receptor was derived from a boy younger than 18. The sequenced sample consisted of peripheral blood mononuclear cells (PBMCs). The genes are TRBV11-3 and TRBJ2-7; D uncertain. The CDR3 DNA reads as TGTGCCAGCAGCTTAGAACATAACTTATACGAGCAGTACTTC. This encodes CASSLEHNLYEQYF.